This entry lists 29 T cell receptor beta chains sequenced from one sample in a study of T cell changes during pregnancy in multiple sclerosis. TCRdb's table, derived via immunoSEQ multiplex PCR, lists solely in-frame clones and lacks some. Of about 36,000 clones listed, about 92% are singletons. The sample here was CD4+ T cells from peripheral blood mononuclear cells, taken after pregnancy. The receptors were gathered from a female donor with multiple sclerosis, enrolled in a pregnancy study.

The genes are TRBV7-9 and TRBJ2-7; D not certain. CDR1 is SEHNR and CDR2 is FQNEAQ in the germline V gene (reference sequence). The CDR3 runs to 14 residues. V was trimmed by 2 bases and J by 1 base, leaving 9 bases between them. Here the CDR3 reads CASSLSYQSYEQYF. DNA of the CDR3: TGTGCCAGCAGCTTATCGTACCAGTCCTACGAGCAGTACTTC.

J is TRBJ2-2 and V is TRBV7-2, with 7 bases that match TRBD2. Germline CDR1 reads SGHTA; CDR2 reads FQGNSA. The CDR3 consists of 17 residues. J lost 0 bases, V lost 2 bases, and 6 bases had no gene match. CDR3 amino acids: CASSLRGRGSNTGELFF. The CDR3 DNA reads TGTGCCAGCAGCTTACGAGGGAGGGGATCGAACACCGGGGAGCTGTTTTTT. Complete variable domain (other parts from reference TRBV7-2 and TRBJ2-2): GAGVSQSPSNKVTEKGKDVELRCDPISGHTALYWYRQSLGQGLEFLIYFQGNSAPDKSGLPSDRFSAERTGGSVSTLTIQRTQQEDSAVYLCASSLRGRGSNTGELFFGEGSRLTVL.

The V gene is TRBV6-9, the J gene TRBJ2-3; 7 positions agree with TRBD2. Germline trimming cut 2 bases from V and 4 bases from J; bases unmatched to any gene: 18. Per the germline V gene, CDR1 is MNHGY and CDR2 is SVAAGI. The CDR3 loop spans 19 amino acids. CDR3 region: CASSYIPHGGGKASDTQYF. Written as DNA, the CDR3 is TGTGCCAGCAGTTATATACCACACGGGGGAGGGAAGGCCTCAGATACGCAGTATTTT.

The sample holds a few counts of this clone. This chain connects TRBV7-2 to TRBJ2-3; 8 bases map to TRBD2. CDR3 length: 15 residues. Germline V lookup: CDR1 SGHTA, CDR2 FQGNSA. V lost 3 bases, J lost 0 bases, and 2 bases stayed unmatched. The DNA for the CDR3 is TGTGCCAGCAGCTTTGCGGGGGGCAGCACAGATACGCAGTATTTT. Protein: CASSFAGGSTDTQYF.

V is TRBV7-6 and J is TRBJ2-7; 11 nucleotides line up with TRBD2. Trimming took 4 bases from V and 5 from J; bases not matched to a gene: 7. Germline CDR1 is SGHVS and CDR2 is FNYEAQ. The CDR3 consists of 15 residues. The CDR3 DNA reads TGTGCCAGCAGCTCTTACCGGGGACTAGCGGACGAGCAGTACTTC. Translation: CASSSYRGLADEQYF.

This chain links TRBV19 with TRBJ1-1; 7 positions match TRBD1. CDR1 and CDR2 from the germline V gene are LNHDA and SQIVND (reference sequence). The ends lost 6 bases at V and 3 bases at J; junction bases unmatched: 13. The CDR3 sequence is 16 residues long. The CDR3 DNA reads TGTGCCAGTAGGGAACAGGGGACGACGGAGTACACTGAAGCTTTCTTT. Its translation: CASREQGTTEYTEAFF.

This clone was detected only a few times. V and J are TRBV9 and TRBJ1-1, with a possible D match to TRBD1 (6 bases). The CDR3 is 15 residues long. Germline CDR1 reads SGDLS; CDR2 reads YYNGEE. Trimming shortened V by 0 bases and J by 4 bases, and 13 bases separated the two germline ends. The DNA of the CDR3 is TGTGCCAGCAGCGTAGAGGGGGGGTTGGGCACTGAAGCTTTCTTT. Residues: CASSVEGGLGTEAFF.

The genes are TRBV15 and TRBJ2-3, with D possibly being TRBD2 (6 bases). The length of the CDR3 is 17 residues. Germline CDR1 LNHNV, CDR2 YYDKDF (reference sequence). The V gene lost 0 bases and the J gene lost 2 bases, with 15 bases spanning the gap. In nucleotides, the CDR3 is TGTGCCACCAGCAGAGAGGAGGGCAGGGCTTTCACAGATACGCAGTATTTT. Amino acid sequence: CATSREEGRAFTDTQYF.

A single count supports this clone. V usage is TRBV2 and J usage is TRBJ2-7; a weak D match, TRBD2 (5 bases). Germline V gene lookup returns CDR1 SNHLY and CDR2 FYNNEI. The CDR3 has 12 residues. V was trimmed by 5 bases and J by 3 bases, leaving 8 bases between them. The CDR3 sequence is CASSLRDYEQYF. CDR3 bases: TGTGCCAGCAGTCTCCGGGACTACGAGCAGTACTTC. Full variable domain (rest looked up from reference TRBV2 and TRBJ2-7): EPEVTQTPSHQVTQMGQEVILRCVPISNHLYFYWYRQILGQKVEFLVSFYNNEISEKSEIFDDQFSVERPDGSNFTLKIRSTKLEDSAMYFCASSLRDYEQYFGPGTRLTVT.

J is TRBJ2-3 and V is TRBV6-1, with D possibly being TRBD2 (7 bases). Germline CDR1 is MNHNS and CDR2 is SASEGT. The CDR3 sequence is 13 residues long. Trimming removed 11 bases from V and 1 base from J, with 13 bases in between. CDR3 coding DNA: TGTGCCCACGAGGGGGGGGGCACAGATACGCAGTATTTT. Translating gives CAHEGGGTDTQYF.

In nucleotides, the CDR3 is TGTGCCAGCAGCCGCGGACAGGGAGGTTCACCCCTCCACTTT. It encodes CASSRGQGGSPLHF. The chain is built from TRBV14 and TRBJ1-6, with 8 bases identical to TRBD1. The germline CDR1 and CDR2 sequences are SGHDN and FVKESK. This CDR3 has 14 residues. Losses at the gene ends were 4 bases for V and 9 bases for J; bases not matched to a gene: 5.

V gene TRBV7-6 combines with J gene TRBJ2-3, with a possible D match to TRBD1 (6 bases). Trimming cost V 2 bases and J 4 bases, with 10 bases left between them. The length of the CDR3 is 14 residues. Per germline, CDR1 SGHVS and CDR2 FNYEAQ. CDR3 amino acids: CASSLRTGSDTQYF. In DNA form, the CDR3 reads TGTGCCAGCAGCTTACGAACAGGGTCAGATACGCAGTATTTT.

The V gene is TRBV2, the J gene TRBJ2-5; D is uncertain. Trimming took 6 bases from V and 0 from J, leaving 14 bases between them. CDR1 and CDR2 (germline): SNHLY, FYNNEI. This CDR3 region has 15 residues. The CDR3 nucleotides are TGTGCCAGCAGCCGATCGACAACTGACCAAGAGACCCAGTACTTC. Protein sequence: CASSRSTTDQETQYF.

DNA of the CDR3: TGTGCCAGCAGCCTAAGGGGGACTAGCGGGGAGACCCAGTACTTC. Protein product: CASSLRGTSGETQYF. The chain is built from TRBV6-5 and TRBJ2-5; 12 positions agree with TRBD2. CDR3 length: 15 amino acids. V was pared by 6 bases and J by 5 bases, with 7 bases of the junction left unmatched. From germline, CDR1 is MNHEY and CDR2 SVGAGI.

The chain links TRBV10-3 to TRBJ2-5, with TRBD1 matching over 9 bases. The CDR3 consists of 16 residues. The germline gives CDR1 ENHRY, CDR2 SYGVKD. Trimming removed 5 bases from V and 9 bases from J; junction bases left unmatched: 16. DNA of the CDR3: TGTGCCATCAGTCCGGCGGGACAGGGACCTCTTGGGGCCCAGTACTTC. Its translation: CAISPAGQGPLGAQYF.

The rearrangement links TRBV6-6 to TRBJ2-3, with a weak D call TRBD2 (5 bases). The CDR3 covers 14 residues. Trimming cost V 8 bases and J 0 bases, with 12 bases left between them. The germline V gene has CDR1 MNHNY and CDR2 SVGAGI (reference sequence). CDR3 DNA sequence: TGTGCCAGCCGGGAACGCTTAAGCACAGATACGCAGTATTTT. This translates into CASRERLSTDTQYF.

V is TRBV4-1 and J is TRBJ1-5, with TRBD1 as a possible D gene (5 bases). This CDR3 is built from 16 residues. Between the trimmed V and J ends, which lost 1 base and 3 bases, there was a span of 13 bases. Germline V CDR1 and CDR2: MGHRA, YSYEKL. The CDR3: CASSQAGKGDNQPQHF. The CDR3 DNA is TGCGCCAGCAGCCAAGCAGGGAAAGGGGACAATCAGCCCCAGCATTTT.

The chain recombines TRBV5-4 with TRBJ1-4; no reliable D call. V was cut by 0 bases and J by 10 bases, with 19 bases left in between. This CDR3 is 16 amino acids long. Germline V CDR1 and CDR2: SGHNT, YYREEE (reference sequence). CDR3 bases: TGTGCCAGCAGCTTGGGGAGCGCCCCACGCAGTGGAAAACTGTTTTTT. Translated: CASSLGSAPRSGKLFF.

V and J are TRBV18 and TRBJ2-7, with 9 bases lining up with TRBD1. This CDR3 contains 14 residues. The germline V gene encodes CDR1 KGHSH and CDR2 LQKENI. V trimming: 4 bases; J trimming: 1 base; junction bases outside the gene matches: 2. The CDR3 bases are TGTGCCAGCTCACAGGGACAGGGTTCCTACGAGCAGTACTTC. It yields the protein CASSQGQGSYEQYF. The full variable domain, in which reference TRBV18 and TRBJ2-7 provide the parts outside the CDR3, is NAGVMQNPRHLVRRRGQEARLRCSPMKGHSHVYWYRQLPEEGLKFMVYLQKENIIDESGMPKERFSAEFPKEGPSILRIQQVVRGDSAAYFCASSQGQGSYEQYFGPGTRLTVT.

This chain uses TRBV7-9 with TRBJ2-2; D unresolved. Trimming left V 5 bases short and J 0 bases short, with 13 bases between. CDR1 SEHNR and CDR2 FQNEAQ come from the germline V gene (reference sequence). The CDR3 is 16 amino acids. The CDR3 DNA reads TGTGCCAGCAGCGACCGCCTAGTTGCGAACACCGGGGAGCTGTTTTTT. It encodes CASSDRLVANTGELFF.

This chain connects TRBV11-2 to TRBJ1-3; perhaps TRBD1 as D (6 bases). The CDR3 sequence is 13 residues long. Germline V gene lookup returns CDR1 SGHAT and CDR2 FQNNGV. The V gene lost 5 bases and the J gene lost 4 bases, with 9 bases spanning the gap. CDR3 sequence: CASSPGQGNTIYF. CDR3 sequence (DNA): TGTGCCAGCAGCCCTGGACAGGGAAACACCATATATTTT.

This chain uses TRBV9 with TRBJ1-2; D gene unclear. In germline, CDR1 is SGDLS, CDR2 YYNGEE. V lost 3 bases and J lost 1, with 16 bases in between. This CDR3 region has 16 residues. Written as DNA, the CDR3 is TGTGCCAGCAGCGGGCGCAGGACTTTATTTAACTATGGCTACACCTTC. Its protein product is CASSGRRTLFNYGYTF. The complete variable domain, with remaining parts taken from reference TRBV9 and TRBJ1-2, reads DSGVTQTPKHLITATGQRVTLRCSPRSGDLSVYWYQQSLDQGLQFLIQYYNGEERAKGNILERFSAQQFPDLHSELNLSSLELGDSALYFCASSGRRTLFNYGYTFGSGTRLTVV.

The V and J genes are TRBV6-1 and TRBJ1-5; 11 bases align to TRBD1. The CDR3 runs 15 residues. Germline V gives CDR1 MNHNS, CDR2 SASEGT. V was clipped by 4 bases and J by 6 bases; unmatched bases: 5. The CDR3 loop is CASSVTGTGGQPQHF. Written as DNA, the CDR3 is TGTGCCAGCAGTGTGACCGGGACAGGGGGTCAGCCCCAGCATTTT.

The chain has TRBV7-8 and TRBJ1-5, with 10 bases fitting TRBD1. CDR3 length equals 16 residues. Germline CDR1 reads SGHVS; CDR2 reads FQNEAQ. V lost 4 bases to trimming and J lost 10 bases; unmatched junction nucleotides: 13. CDR3 in amino acids: CASSWGQGNVNPPQHF. CDR3 nucleotide sequence: TGTGCCAGCAGCTGGGGACAGGGGAATGTTAACCCACCCCAGCATTTT.

The rearrangement links TRBV30 to TRBJ2-1, with 8 bases that match TRBD2. The V gene end was trimmed by 2 bases and the J gene end by 7 bases; junction bases not matched to a gene: 4. The germline V gene encodes CDR1 GTSNPN and CDR2 SVGIG (reference sequence). The CDR3 covers 13 residues. The CDR3 DNA reads as TGTGCCTGGAGTCCCACTAGCGGTAATGAGCAGTTCTTC. Residues: CAWSPTSGNEQFF.

This chain uses TRBV28 with TRBJ2-1; 10 positions agree with TRBD2. The length of the CDR3 is 16 residues. The trim removed 3 bases at V and 9 bases at J, leaving 11 bases unmatched. Germline CDR1 and CDR2: MDHEN and SYDVKM. The CDR3 loop is CASSFRLAGASPEQFF. Written as DNA, the CDR3 is TGTGCCAGCAGTTTTCGCCTAGCGGGAGCATCCCCTGAGCAGTTCTTC.

CDR3 in amino acids: CASSPKGRINQPQHF. The CDR3 bases are TGTGCCAGCAGCCCCAAAGGGAGGATTAATCAGCCCCAGCATTTT. The chain combines TRBV7-6 with TRBJ1-5; no definite D call. The CDR3 is made up of 15 amino acids. Trimming cost V 5 bases and J 4 bases, with 15 bases left between them. Germline assignment: CDR1 SGHVS and CDR2 FNYEAQ.

The chain links TRBV25-1 to TRBJ2-3; 7 bases match TRBD2. CDR1 MGHDK and CDR2 SYGVNS come from the germline V gene. This CDR3 has 11 residues. Losses at the gene ends were 8 bases for V and 6 bases for J; bases not matched to a gene: 2. The CDR3 is CASPGGDTQYF. The CDR3 region has the DNA TGTGCCAGCCCCGGGGGGGATACGCAGTATTTT.

V usage is TRBV19 and J usage is TRBJ1-5, with D possibly matching TRBD1 (5 bases). The V end was cut by 7 bases, the J end by 7 bases, with 14 bases between. The germline gives CDR1 LNHDA, CDR2 SQIVND (reference sequence). The CDR3 covers 13 residues. The CDR3 DNA sequence: TGTGCCAGTACAGGGAGGAGTTGGCAGCCCCAGCATTTT. Its translation: CASTGRSWQPQHF.